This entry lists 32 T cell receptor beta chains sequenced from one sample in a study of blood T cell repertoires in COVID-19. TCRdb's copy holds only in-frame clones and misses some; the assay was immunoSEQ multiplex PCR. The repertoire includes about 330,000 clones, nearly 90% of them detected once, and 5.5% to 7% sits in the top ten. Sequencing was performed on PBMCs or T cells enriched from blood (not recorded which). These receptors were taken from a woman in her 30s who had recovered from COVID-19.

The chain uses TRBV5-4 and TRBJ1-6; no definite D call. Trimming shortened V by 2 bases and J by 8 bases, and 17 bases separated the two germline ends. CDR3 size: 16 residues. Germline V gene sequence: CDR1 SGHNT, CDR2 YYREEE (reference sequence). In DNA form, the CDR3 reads TGTGCCAGCAGCTTCCGCAATTCCGGGCGGGATTCACCCCTCCACTTT. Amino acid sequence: CASSFRNSGRDSPLHF.

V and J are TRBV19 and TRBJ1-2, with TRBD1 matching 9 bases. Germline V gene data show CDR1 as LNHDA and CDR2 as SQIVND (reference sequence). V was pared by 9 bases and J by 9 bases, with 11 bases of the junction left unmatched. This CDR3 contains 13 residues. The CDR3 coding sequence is TGTGCCAGCAGGACAGGGGAAAGTAGGAGCTACACCTTC. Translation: CASRTGESRSYTF.

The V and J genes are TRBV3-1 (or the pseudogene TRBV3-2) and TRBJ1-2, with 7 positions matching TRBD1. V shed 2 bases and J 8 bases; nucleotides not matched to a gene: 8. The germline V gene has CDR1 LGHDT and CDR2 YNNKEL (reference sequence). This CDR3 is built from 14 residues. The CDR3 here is CASSQSFEGAGYTF. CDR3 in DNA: TGTGCCAGCAGCCAATCATTCGAGGGGGCCGGCTACACCTTC.

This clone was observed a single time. CDR3 amino acids: CASSSPGGGGNTIYF. CDR3 DNA sequence: TGTGCCAGCAGTTCGCCCGGGGGGGGCGGAAACACCATATATTTT. The chain combines TRBV6-5 with TRBJ1-3; possible D gene TRBD1, 6 bases. This CDR3 comprises 15 residues. The germline V gene has CDR1 MNHEY and CDR2 SVGAGI. V was trimmed by 4 bases and J by 4 bases, leaving 14 bases between them.

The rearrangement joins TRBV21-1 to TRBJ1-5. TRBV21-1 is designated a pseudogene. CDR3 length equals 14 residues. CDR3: CASSKGSGGQPQHF. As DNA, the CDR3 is TGTGCCAGCAGCAAAGGGAGCGGAGGGCAGCCCCAGCATTTT.

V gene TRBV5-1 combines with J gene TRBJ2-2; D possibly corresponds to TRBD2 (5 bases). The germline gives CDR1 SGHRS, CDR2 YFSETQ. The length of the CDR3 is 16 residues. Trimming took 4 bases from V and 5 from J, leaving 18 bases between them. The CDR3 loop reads CASSREAGLRTGELFF. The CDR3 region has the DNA TGCGCCAGCAGCAGAGAGGCAGGACTTCGAACCGGGGAGCTGTTTTTT.

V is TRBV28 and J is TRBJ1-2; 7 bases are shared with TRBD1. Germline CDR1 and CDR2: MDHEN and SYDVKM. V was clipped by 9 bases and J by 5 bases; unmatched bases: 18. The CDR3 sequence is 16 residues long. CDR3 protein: CASSKKTGAWLYGYTF. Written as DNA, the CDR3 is TGTGCCAGTTCGAAAAAAACAGGGGCTTGGTTGTATGGCTACACCTTC.

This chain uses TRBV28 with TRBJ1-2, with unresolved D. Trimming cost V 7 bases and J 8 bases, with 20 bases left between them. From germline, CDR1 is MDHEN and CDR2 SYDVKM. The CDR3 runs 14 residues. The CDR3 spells CASNPSVWSSGYTF. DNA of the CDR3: TGTGCCAGCAACCCCTCGGTTTGGTCAAGCGGCTACACCTTC.

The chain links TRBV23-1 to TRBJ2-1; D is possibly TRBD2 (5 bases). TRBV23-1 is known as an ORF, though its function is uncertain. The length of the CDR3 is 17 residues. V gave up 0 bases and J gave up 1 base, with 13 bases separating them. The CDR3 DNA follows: TGCGCCAGCAGTCAATCAAGAGGGATCGGGTCCTACAATGAGCAGTTCTTC. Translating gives CASSQSRGIGSYNEQFF.

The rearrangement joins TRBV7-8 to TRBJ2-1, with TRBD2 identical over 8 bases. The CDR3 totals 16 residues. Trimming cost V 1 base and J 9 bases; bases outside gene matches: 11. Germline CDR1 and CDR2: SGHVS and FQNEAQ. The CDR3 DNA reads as TGTGCCAGCAGCTTAGGTCTTGGCGGGGGGCGTACTGAGCAGTTCTTC. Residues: CASSLGLGGGRTEQFF.

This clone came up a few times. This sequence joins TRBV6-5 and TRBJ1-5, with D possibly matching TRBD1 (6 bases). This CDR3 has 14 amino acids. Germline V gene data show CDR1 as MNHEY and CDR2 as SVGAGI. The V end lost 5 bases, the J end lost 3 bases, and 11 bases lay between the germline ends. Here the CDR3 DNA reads TGTGCCAGCAGTACCACAGGGTCCAATCAGCCCCAGCATTTT. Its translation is CASSTTGSNQPQHF.

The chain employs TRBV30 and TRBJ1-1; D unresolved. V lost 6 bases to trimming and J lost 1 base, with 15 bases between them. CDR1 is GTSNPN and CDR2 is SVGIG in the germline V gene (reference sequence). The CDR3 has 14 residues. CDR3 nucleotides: TGTGCCTGCGAACAGCCAGGCAGGAACACTGAAGCTTTCTTT. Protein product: CACEQPGRNTEAFF.

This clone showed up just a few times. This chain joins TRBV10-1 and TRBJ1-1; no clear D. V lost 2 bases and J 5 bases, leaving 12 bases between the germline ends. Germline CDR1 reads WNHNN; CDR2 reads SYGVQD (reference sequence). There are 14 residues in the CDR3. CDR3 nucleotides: TGCGCCAGCAGTGAGCAGGTGTCGGGGACTGAAGCTTTCTTT. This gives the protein CASSEQVSGTEAFF.

For the CDR3, the DNA is TGTGCCAGCAGTGATCTCCGGGCAGGGAGGTATGGCTACACCTTC. It codes for CASSDLRAGRYGYTF. The rearrangement joins TRBV2 to TRBJ1-2, with a tentative D call TRBD1 (5 bases). The CDR3 is 15 amino acids. Germline V gives CDR1 SNHLY, CDR2 FYNNEI. Trimming shortened V by 3 bases and J by 5 bases, and 16 bases separated the two germline ends.

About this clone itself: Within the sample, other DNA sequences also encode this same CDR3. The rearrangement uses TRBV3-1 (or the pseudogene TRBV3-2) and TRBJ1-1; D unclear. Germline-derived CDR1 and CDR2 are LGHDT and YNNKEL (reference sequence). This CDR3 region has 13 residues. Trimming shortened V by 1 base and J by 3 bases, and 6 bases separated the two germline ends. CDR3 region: CASSQVRDTEAFF. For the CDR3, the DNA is TGTGCCAGCAGCCAAGTCCGGGACACTGAAGCTTTCTTT.

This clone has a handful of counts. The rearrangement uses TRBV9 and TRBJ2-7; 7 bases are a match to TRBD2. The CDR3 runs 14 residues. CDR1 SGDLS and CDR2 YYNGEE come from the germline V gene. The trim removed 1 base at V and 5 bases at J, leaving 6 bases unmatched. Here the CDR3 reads CASSVQGAGDEQYF. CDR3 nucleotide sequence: TGTGCCAGCAGCGTACAAGGGGCGGGGGACGAGCAGTACTTC.

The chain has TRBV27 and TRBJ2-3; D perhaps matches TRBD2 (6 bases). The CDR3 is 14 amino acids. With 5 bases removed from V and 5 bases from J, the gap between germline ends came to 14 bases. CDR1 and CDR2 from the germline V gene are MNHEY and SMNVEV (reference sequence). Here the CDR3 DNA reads TGTGCCAGCAGTCTCAATCGGGGGAAAGATACGCAGTATTTT. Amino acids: CASSLNRGKDTQYF.

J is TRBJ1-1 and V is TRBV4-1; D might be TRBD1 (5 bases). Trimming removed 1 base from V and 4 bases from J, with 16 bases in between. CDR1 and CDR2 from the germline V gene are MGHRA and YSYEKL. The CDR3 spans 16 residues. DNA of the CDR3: TGCGCCAGCAGCCAAGGTTGGTCAGGGCGAGGCACTGAAGCTTTCTTT. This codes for CASSQGWSGRGTEAFF.

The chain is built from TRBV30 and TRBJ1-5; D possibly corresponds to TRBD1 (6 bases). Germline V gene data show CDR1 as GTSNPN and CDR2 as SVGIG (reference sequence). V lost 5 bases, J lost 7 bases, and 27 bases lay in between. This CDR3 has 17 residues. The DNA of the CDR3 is TGTGCCTGGCGGTCCGGGCAGGGGCAGGGCGAAGGACAGCCCCAGCATTTT. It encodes CAWRSGQGQGEGQPQHF.

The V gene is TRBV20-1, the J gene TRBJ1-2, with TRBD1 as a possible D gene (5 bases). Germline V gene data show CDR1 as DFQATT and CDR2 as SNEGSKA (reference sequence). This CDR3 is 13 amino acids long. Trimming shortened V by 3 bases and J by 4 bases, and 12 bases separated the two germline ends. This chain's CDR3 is CSASAGKGYGYTF. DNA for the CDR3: TGCAGTGCTAGTGCAGGGAAGGGCTATGGCTACACCTTC.

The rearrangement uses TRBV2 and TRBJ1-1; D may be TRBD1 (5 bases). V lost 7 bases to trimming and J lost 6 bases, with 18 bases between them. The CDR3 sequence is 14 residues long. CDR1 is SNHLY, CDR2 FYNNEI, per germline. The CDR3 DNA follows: TGTGCCAGCAACCAGGGTATTCGCACTCCTGAAGCTTTCTTT. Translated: CASNQGIRTPEAFF.

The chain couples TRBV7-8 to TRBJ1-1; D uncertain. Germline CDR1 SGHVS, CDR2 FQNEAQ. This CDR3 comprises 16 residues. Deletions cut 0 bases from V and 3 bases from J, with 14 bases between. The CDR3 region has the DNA TGTGCCAGCAGCTTAGCTTCCTCACGCGTGGACACTGAAGCTTTCTTT. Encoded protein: CASSLASSRVDTEAFF.

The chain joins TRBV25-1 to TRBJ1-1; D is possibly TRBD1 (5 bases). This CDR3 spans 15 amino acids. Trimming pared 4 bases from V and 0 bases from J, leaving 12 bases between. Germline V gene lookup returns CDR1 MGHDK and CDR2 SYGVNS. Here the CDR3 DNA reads TGTGCCAGCAGTGCTCAGGGCGCCATGAACACTGAAGCTTTCTTT. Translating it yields CASSAQGAMNTEAFF.

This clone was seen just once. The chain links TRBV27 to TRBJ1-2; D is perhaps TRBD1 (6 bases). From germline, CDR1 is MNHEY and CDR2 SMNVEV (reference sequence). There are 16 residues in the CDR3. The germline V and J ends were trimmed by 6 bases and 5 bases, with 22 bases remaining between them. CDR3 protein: CASSPLLRLRGYGYTF. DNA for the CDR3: TGTGCCAGCAGCCCCCTTTTGAGGCTTAGGGGGTATGGCTACACCTTC.

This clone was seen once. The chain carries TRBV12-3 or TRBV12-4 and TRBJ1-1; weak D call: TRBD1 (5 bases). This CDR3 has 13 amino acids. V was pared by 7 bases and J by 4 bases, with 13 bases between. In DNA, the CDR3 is TGTGCCAGCATAATCCGGGGGAGCACTGAAGCTTTCTTT. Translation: CASIIRGSTEAFF.

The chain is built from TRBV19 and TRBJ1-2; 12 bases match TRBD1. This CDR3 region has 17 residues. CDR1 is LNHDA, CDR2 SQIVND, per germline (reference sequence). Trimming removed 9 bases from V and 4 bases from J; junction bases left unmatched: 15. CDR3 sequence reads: CASSESGQGAGVYGYTF. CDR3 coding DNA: TGTGCCAGCTCCGAATCGGGACAGGGGGCCGGAGTCTATGGCTACACCTTC.

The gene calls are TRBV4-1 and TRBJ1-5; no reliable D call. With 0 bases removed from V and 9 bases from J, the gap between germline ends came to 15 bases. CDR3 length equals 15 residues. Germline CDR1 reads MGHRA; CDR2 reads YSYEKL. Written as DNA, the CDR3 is TGCGCCAGCAGCCAAGATGTGGCATCCTCCCGGCCCCAGCATTTT. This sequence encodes CASSQDVASSRPQHF.

In nucleotides, the CDR3 is TGTGCCAGCAGCCAAGATCACCAGGGGGGCGGCTCTGGCTACACCTTC. This translates into CASSQDHQGGGSGYTF. The chain recombines TRBV4-2 with TRBJ1-2; TRBD1 agrees at 7 bases. V shed 0 bases, J shed 7 bases, and the junction held 11 bases outside the gene matches. Per germline, CDR1 LGHNA and CDR2 YNFKEQ. The length of the CDR3 is 16 residues.

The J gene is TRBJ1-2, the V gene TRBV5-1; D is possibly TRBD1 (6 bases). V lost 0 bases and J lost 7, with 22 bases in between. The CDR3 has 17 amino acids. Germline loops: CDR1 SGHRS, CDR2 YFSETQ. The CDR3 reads CASSLGPDRSSASGYTF. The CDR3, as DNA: TGCGCCAGCAGCTTGGGTCCGGACAGATCGTCCGCTAGTGGCTACACCTTC.

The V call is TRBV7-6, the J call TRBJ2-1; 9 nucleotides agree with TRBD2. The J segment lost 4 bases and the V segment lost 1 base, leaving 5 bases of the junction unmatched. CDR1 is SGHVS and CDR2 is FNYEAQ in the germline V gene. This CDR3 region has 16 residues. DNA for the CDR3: TGTGCCAGCAGCTTAGAGGCGGGGGGGAGGTACAATGAGCAGTTCTTC. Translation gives CASSLEAGGRYNEQFF.

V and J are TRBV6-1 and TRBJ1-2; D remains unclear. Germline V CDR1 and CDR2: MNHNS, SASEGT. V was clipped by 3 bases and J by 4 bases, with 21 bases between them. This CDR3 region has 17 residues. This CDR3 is CASSEFLRALGGYGYTF. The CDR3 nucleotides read TGTGCCAGCAGTGAGTTCCTTCGGGCCTTGGGAGGCTATGGCTACACCTTC.

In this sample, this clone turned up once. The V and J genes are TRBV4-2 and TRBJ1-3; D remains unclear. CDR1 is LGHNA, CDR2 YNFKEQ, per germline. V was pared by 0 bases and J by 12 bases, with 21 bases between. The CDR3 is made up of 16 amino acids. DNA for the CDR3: TGTGCCAGCAGCCAAGATACGGGGAGCCGCCGCGGAAGCATATATTTT. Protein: CASSQDTGSRRGSIYF.